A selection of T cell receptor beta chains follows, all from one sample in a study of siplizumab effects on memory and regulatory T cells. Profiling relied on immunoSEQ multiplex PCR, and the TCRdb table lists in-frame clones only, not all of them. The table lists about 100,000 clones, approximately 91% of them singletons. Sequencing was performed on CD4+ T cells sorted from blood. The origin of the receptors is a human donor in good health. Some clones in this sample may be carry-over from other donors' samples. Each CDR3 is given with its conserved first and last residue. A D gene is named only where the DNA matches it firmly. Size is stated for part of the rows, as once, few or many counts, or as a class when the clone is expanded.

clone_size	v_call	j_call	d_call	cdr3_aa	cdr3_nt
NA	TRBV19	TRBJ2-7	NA	CASRGSGAYEQYF	TGTGCCAGTAGGGGAAGCGGAGCCTACGAGCAGTACTTC
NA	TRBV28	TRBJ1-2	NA	CASSSVLGGYGYTF	TGTGCCAGCAGTTCCGTCCTAGGGGGTTATGGCTACACCTTC
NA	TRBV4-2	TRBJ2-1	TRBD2	CASSPKLSSGGESYNEQFF	TGTGCCAGCAGCCCGAAGTTAAGTAGCGGGGGAGAATCCTACAATGAGCAGTTCTTC
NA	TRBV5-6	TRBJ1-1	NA	CASSLVPVNTEAFF	TGTGCCAGCAGCTTGGTCCCGGTCAACACTGAAGCTTTCTTT
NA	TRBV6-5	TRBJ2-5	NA	CASSYAWTQYF	TGTGCCAGCAGCTACGCGTGGACCCAGTACTTC
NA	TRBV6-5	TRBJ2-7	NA	CASLSGLGWQYF	TGTGCCAGCTTATCGGGCCTAGGTTGGCAGTACTTC
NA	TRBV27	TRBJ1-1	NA	CASSTNQMNTEAFF	TGTGCCAGCAGTACCAATCAGATGAACACTGAAGCTTTCTTT
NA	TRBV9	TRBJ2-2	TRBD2	CASSVSGGAGGPTGELFF	TGTGCCAGCAGCGTAAGCGGGGGCGCGGGAGGGCCCACCGGGGAGCTGTTTTTT
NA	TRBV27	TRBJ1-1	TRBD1	CASSFRDSEAFF	TGTGCCAGCAGTTTCCGGGACAGTGAAGCTTTCTTT
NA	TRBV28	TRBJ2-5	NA	CASTQGGVAETQYF	TGTGCCAGCACCCAGGGCGGGGTTGCGGAGACCCAGTACTTC
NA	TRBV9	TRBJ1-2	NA	CASSARIANPYGYTF	TGTGCCAGCAGCGCGCGGATCGCAAACCCCTATGGCTACACCTTC
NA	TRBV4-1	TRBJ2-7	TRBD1	CASSQDLRGLGVYEQYF	TGCGCCAGCAGCCAAGATCTAAGGGGGCTGGGGGTTTACGAGCAGTACTTC
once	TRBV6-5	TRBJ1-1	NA	CASSYFAEATEAFF	TGTGCCAGCAGTTACTTTGCAGAGGCCACTGAAGCTTTCTTT
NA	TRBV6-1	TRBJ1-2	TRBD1	CASRKGQGTPYGYTF	TGTGCCAGCAGAAAAGGACAGGGGACACCTTATGGCTACACCTTC
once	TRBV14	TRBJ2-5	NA	CASSRSMRQTQETQYF	TGTGCCAGCAGCCGATCCATGAGGCAGACTCAAGAGACCCAGTACTTC
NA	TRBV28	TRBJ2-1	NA	CASSNRGTSARGNEQFF	TGTGCCAGCAGTAACAGGGGAACTAGCGCCAGAGGCAATGAGCAGTTCTTC
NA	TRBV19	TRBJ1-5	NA	CASSMPTFRPNQPQHF	TGTGCCAGTAGTATGCCCACGTTCAGACCGAATCAGCCCCAGCATTTT
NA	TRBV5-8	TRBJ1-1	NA	CASPSDGSTDGNTEAFF	TGTGCCAGCCCTTCAGACGGTAGCACGGACGGGAACACTGAAGCTTTCTTT
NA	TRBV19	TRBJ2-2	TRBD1	CASRHRQGQSGTGELFF	TGTGCCAGTCGACATCGACAGGGACAATCTGGCACCGGGGAGCTGTTTTTT
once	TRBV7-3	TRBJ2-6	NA	CASSLKGTEANVLTF	TGTGCCAGCAGCTTAAAAGGTACAGAAGCCAACGTCCTGACTTTC
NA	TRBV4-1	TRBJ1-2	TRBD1	CASSQDEDRIYGYTF	TGCGCCAGCAGCCAAGACGAGGACAGGATTTATGGCTACACCTTC
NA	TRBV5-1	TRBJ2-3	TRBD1	CASSLEPGQGKYF	TGCGCCAGCAGCCTAGAACCGGGACAGGGGAAGTATTTT
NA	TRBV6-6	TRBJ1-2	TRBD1	CASSYSGQGSRGYTF	TGTGCCAGCAGTTACTCGGGACAGGGGAGTCGCGGCTACACCTTC
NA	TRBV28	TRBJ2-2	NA	CASSRNFNTGELFF	TGTGCCAGCAGTCGTAATTTCAACACCGGGGAGCTGTTTTTT
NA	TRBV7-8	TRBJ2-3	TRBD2	CASSSLVAGVTQYF	TGTGCCAGCAGCTCCCTCGTTGCGGGAGTAACGCAGTATTTT
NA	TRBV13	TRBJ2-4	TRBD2	CASSRPSLSGRAKNIQYF	TGTGCCAGCAGCCGACCCTCATTGAGCGGGAGAGCCAAAAACATTCAGTACTTC
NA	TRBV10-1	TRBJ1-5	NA	CASSESGDYQPQHF	TGCGCCAGCAGTGAGTCTGGCGACTACCAGCCCCAGCATTTT
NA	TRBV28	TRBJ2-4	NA	CASTSFSQGLYNTKNIQYF	TGTGCCAGCACATCTTTTTCTCAGGGTCTCTATAATACCAAAAACATTCAGTACTTC
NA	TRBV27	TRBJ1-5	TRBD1	CASSLGTGDFSNQPQHF	TGTGCCAGCAGTTTGGGGACAGGGGACTTTAGCAATCAGCCCCAGCATTTT
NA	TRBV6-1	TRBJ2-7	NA	CASSVDGLYEQYF	TGTGCCAGCAGTGTGGACGGACTCTACGAGCAGTACTTC
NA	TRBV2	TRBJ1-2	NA	CASSDLGGPYGYTF	TGTGCCAGCAGTGACCTTGGGGGCCCCTATGGCTACACCTTC
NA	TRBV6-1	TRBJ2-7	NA	CASRADLATYEQYF	TGTGCCAGCAGGGCCGATCTCGCCACCTACGAGCAGTACTTC